These 28 T cell receptor beta chains share one sample of origin, sequenced in a study of blood T cell repertoires in COVID-19. Produced via immunoSEQ multiplex PCR; TCRdb's table is partial and in-frame only. The table lists under 250,000 clones, over 80% of them singletons. The sequencing sample was made of peripheral blood. The receptor set was obtained from a man aged 30 to 39 with COVID-19, enrolled during active disease.

The rearrangement uses TRBV19 and TRBJ1-1; the D gene is possibly TRBD1 (5 bases). With 1 base removed from V and 4 bases from J, the gap between germline ends came to 10 bases. The CDR3 is 14 residues long. Germline V gene lookup returns CDR1 LNHDA and CDR2 SQIVND (reference sequence). The chain's CDR3 is CASSIVGGFTEAFF. CDR3 bases: TGTGCCAGTAGTATAGTTGGGGGGTTCACTGAAGCTTTCTTT.

This rearrangement joins TRBV28 to TRBJ2-1; unclear D gene. Germline assignment: CDR1 MDHEN and CDR2 SYDVKM. V was trimmed by 4 bases and J by 9 bases, leaving 25 bases between them. This CDR3 comprises 17 residues. The CDR3 spells CASSSNRPRLSNPEQFF. DNA for the CDR3: TGTGCCAGCAGTTCTAATCGCCCTCGTTTATCCAATCCTGAGCAGTTCTTC.

The chain joins TRBV28 to TRBJ1-2, with D perhaps matching TRBD1 (5 bases). Trimming stripped 8 bases from V and 5 bases from J, with 39 bases between. The germline CDR1 and CDR2 sequences are MDHEN and SYDVKM. The CDR3 runs to 21 residues. The CDR3: CASQFGKGEVWFIRGIYGYTF. In nucleotides, the CDR3 is TGTGCCAGCCAATTCGGGAAAGGCGAGGTTTGGTTTATTCGGGGGATTTATGGCTACACCTTC.

The chain recombines TRBV3-1 (or the pseudogene TRBV3-2) with TRBJ2-7; D perhaps matches TRBD1 (5 bases). Trimming pared 9 bases from V and 5 bases from J, leaving 11 bases between. CDR3 length equals 11 residues. Per the germline V gene, CDR1 is LGHDT and CDR2 is YNNKEL (reference sequence). CDR3 nucleotides: TGTGCCAGTAGGGGCAGGGACGAGCAGTACTTC. This translates into CASRGRDEQYF.

This chain uses TRBV6-2 or TRBV6-3 with TRBJ1-5, with TRBD1 as a possible D gene (6 bases). Germline V gene data show CDR1 as MNHEY and CDR2 as SVGEGT. The CDR3 spans 15 residues. V lost 2 bases and J lost 5, with 13 bases in between. The CDR3: CASSYPQGVDQPQHF. CDR3 sequence (DNA): TGTGCCAGCAGTTACCCACAGGGAGTCGATCAGCCCCAGCATTTT.

V and J are TRBV6-6 and TRBJ1-1; D call uncertain. Per germline, CDR1 MNHNY and CDR2 SVGAGI (reference sequence). The CDR3 loop spans 15 amino acids. Trimming left V 6 bases short and J 2 bases short, with 16 bases between. The CDR3: CASRSESPPNTEAFF. The CDR3 nucleotides read TGTGCCAGCAGATCTGAGAGCCCACCAAACACTGAAGCTTTCTTT.

V gene TRBV2 combines with J gene TRBJ1-1, with a weak D call TRBD1 (5 bases). The CDR3 contains 17 residues. Germline CDR1 SNHLY, CDR2 FYNNEI. Trimming pared 6 bases from V and 3 bases from J, leaving 23 bases between. CDR3 DNA: TGTGCCAGCAGCTTATTTTCCGGGACTCCTGAGGACACTGAAGCTTTCTTT. Protein: CASSLFSGTPEDTEAFF.

The chain combines TRBV5-1 with TRBJ1-1; 8 nucleotides agree with TRBD1. V dropped 5 bases and J dropped 0; count of bases not matched to a gene: 6. This CDR3 comprises 15 residues. CDR1 SGHRS and CDR2 YFSETQ come from the germline V gene. The CDR3 region is CASRSQGAVNTEAFF. CDR3 DNA sequence: TGCGCCAGCAGGTCTCAGGGGGCGGTGAACACTGAAGCTTTCTTT.

The chain employs TRBV5-4 and TRBJ1-2, with D possibly being TRBD1 (6 bases). Trimming took off 0 bases at V and 6 bases at J, with 9 bases between the two ends. The CDR3 extends over 13 amino acids. Germline lookup yields CDR1 SGHNT and CDR2 YYREEE (reference sequence). CDR3 region: CASSLDRANGYTF. The DNA of the CDR3 is TGTGCCAGCAGCTTGGACAGGGCAAATGGCTACACCTTC.

The gene calls are TRBV18 and TRBJ2-7; the D is unclear. This CDR3 comprises 15 residues. The V end was cut by 5 bases, the J end by 0 bases, with 14 bases between. The germline V gene encodes CDR1 KGHSH and CDR2 LQKENI. In nucleotides, the CDR3 is TGTGCCAGCTCAGCTAATGCGGCGAGCTCCTACGAGCAGTACTTC. Protein product: CASSANAASSYEQYF.

The rearrangement links TRBV28 to TRBJ1-5; D is unresolved. In germline, CDR1 is MDHEN, CDR2 SYDVKM. V dropped 2 bases and J dropped 2 bases, with 10 bases sitting between them. The CDR3 sequence is 15 residues long. This CDR3 reads CASSLLKRGNQPQHF. DNA of the CDR3: TGTGCCAGCAGTTTACTTAAGCGGGGCAATCAGCCCCAGCATTTT. The full variable domain, completed using reference TRBV28 and TRBJ1-5, is DVKVTQSSRYLVKRTGEKVFLECVQDMDHENMFWYRQDPGLGLRLIYFSYDVKMKEKGDIPEGYSVSREKKERFSLILESASTNQTSMYLCASSLLKRGNQPQHFGDGTRLSIL.

This chain uses TRBV28 with TRBJ1-4; a possible D gene is TRBD1 (6 bases). The CDR3 runs to 15 residues. V was cut by 6 bases and J by 6 bases, with 17 bases left in between. Germline CDR1 is MDHEN and CDR2 is SYDVKM. The CDR3 DNA is TGTGCCAGCAGCGCCCCAGGGGAAGGAGATGAAAAACTGTTTTTT. This translates into CASSAPGEGDEKLFF.

V usage is TRBV5-4 and J usage is TRBJ1-6, with D possibly TRBD1 on 5 matching bases. CDR1 is SGHNT and CDR2 is YYREEE in the germline V gene (reference sequence). The CDR3 has 16 amino acids. The ends were cut back, 4 bases at V and 6 bases at J, with 17 bases in the middle. CDR3 DNA: TGTGCCAGCAGCCTAAACCCGGGACTGATTAATTCACCCCTCCACTTT. Translation gives CASSLNPGLINSPLHF.

The V and J genes are TRBV24-1 and TRBJ1-2, with 9 bases that match TRBD1. From germline, CDR1 is KGHDR and CDR2 SFDVKD. This CDR3 is 16 amino acids long. J lost 4 bases, V lost 12 bases, and 17 bases had no gene match. The CDR3 loop reads CALIWGTGHSIYGYTF. The CDR3, as DNA: TGTGCCCTTATATGGGGGACAGGGCATAGTATCTATGGCTACACCTTC.

The chain carries TRBV19 and TRBJ2-3; no firm D call. The germline V and J ends were trimmed by 2 bases and 1 base, with 13 bases remaining between them. CDR1 and CDR2 from the germline V gene are LNHDA and SQIVND (reference sequence). The CDR3 runs to 16 residues. The CDR3 protein is CASSIMSRYGTDTQYF. In DNA form, the CDR3 reads TGTGCCAGTAGTATAATGAGCAGGTATGGCACAGATACGCAGTATTTT.

The chain recombines TRBV6-2 or TRBV6-3 with TRBJ1-5; TRBD1 aligns across 9 bases. The CDR3 consists of 15 residues. The trim removed 4 bases at V and 5 bases at J, leaving 6 bases unmatched. Germline V gene data show CDR1 as MNHEY and CDR2 as SVGEGT. The CDR3 spells CASSFRDRADQPQHF. The CDR3 coding sequence is TGTGCCAGCAGTTTCCGGGACAGGGCCGATCAGCCCCAGCATTTT.

The chain has TRBV5-5 and TRBJ1-6; no firm D call. Trimming stripped 0 bases from V and 5 bases from J, with 6 bases between. CDR3 length: 14 amino acids. CDR1 is SGHKS and CDR2 is YYEKEE in the germline V gene (reference sequence). The CDR3 loop is CASSLGLNNSPLHF. DNA for the CDR3: TGTGCCAGCAGCTTGGGACTGAATAATTCACCCCTCCACTTT.

This sequence joins TRBV4-1 and TRBJ1-4; no clear D gene. The CDR3 runs 16 residues. Germline V gene data show CDR1 as MGHRA and CDR2 as YSYEKL. The V and J ends lost 4 bases and 0 bases respectively, with 12 bases between them. CDR3 bases: TGCGCCAGCAGCCCCGGTCCGGGAGCAACTAATGAAAAACTGTTTTTT. Translating gives CASSPGPGATNEKLFF.

This rearrangement joins TRBV12-3 or TRBV12-4 to TRBJ1-2, with D perhaps matching TRBD1 (6 bases). Trimming removed 5 bases at V and 8 bases at J, with 9 bases between. CDR3 size: 11 residues. DNA of the CDR3: TGTGCCAGCAGTACAACAGGGGGCTACACCTTC. It is translated as CASSTTGGYTF.

V gene TRBV5-4 combines with J gene TRBJ1-4; 8 bases align to TRBD1. The CDR3 has 16 residues. V was clipped by 4 bases and J by 0 bases; unmatched bases: 5. The V gene's germline CDR1 is SGHNT and CDR2 YYREEE (reference sequence). The CDR3 region is CASSAGGTSTNEKLFF. The CDR3 DNA sequence: TGTGCCAGCAGCGCAGGGGGCACCTCAACTAATGAAAAACTGTTTTTT.

This sequence joins TRBV25-1 and TRBJ1-2; D uncertain. From germline, CDR1 is MGHDK and CDR2 SYGVNS. The CDR3 is made up of 13 amino acids. The V and J ends lost 2 bases and 8 bases respectively, with 12 bases between them. CDR3 nucleotides: TGTGCCAGCAGTGAACGACATTTGGGCGGCTACACCTTC. Translating it yields CASSERHLGGYTF.

The V and J genes are TRBV5-4 and TRBJ2-7, with D possibly TRBD1 on 6 matching bases. CDR3 length: 14 amino acids. Germline lookup yields CDR1 SGHNT and CDR2 YYREEE (reference sequence). V lost 0 bases and J 5 bases, leaving 12 bases between the germline ends. The DNA for the CDR3 is TGTGCCAGCAGCTTGGCCGGACAGACCCACGAGCAGTACTTC. Protein sequence: CASSLAGQTHEQYF.

This chain connects TRBV3-1 (or the pseudogene TRBV3-2) to TRBJ1-1; D is unresolved. V lost 4 bases to trimming and J lost 4 bases, with 19 bases between them. From germline, CDR1 is LGHDT and CDR2 YNNKEL (reference sequence). The length of the CDR3 is 16 residues. As DNA, the CDR3 is TGTGCCAGCAGCCCCCTACCGGGATCAAAGGGCACTGAAGCTTTCTTT. This sequence encodes CASSPLPGSKGTEAFF.

The chain employs TRBV10-3 and TRBJ2-3; 9 bases are a match to TRBD2. The CDR3 has 17 residues. V dropped 2 bases and J dropped 5; count of bases not matched to a gene: 11. Germline CDR1 is ENHRY and CDR2 is SYGVKD. CDR3 protein: CAISEAYSGGGGDTQYF. CDR3 DNA: TGTGCCATCAGTGAGGCCTATAGCGGGGGAGGGGGAGATACGCAGTATTTT.

The chain joins TRBV6-1 to TRBJ1-6; possibly TRBD1 for D (6 bases). Trimming left V 4 bases short and J 4 bases short, with 20 bases between. The CDR3 is 18 residues long. The germline CDR1 and CDR2 sequences are MNHNS and SASEGT. CDR3 sequence reads: CASSAQDRKVAYNSPLHF. The CDR3 DNA reads as TGTGCCAGCAGTGCCCAGGACAGAAAAGTGGCGTATAATTCACCCCTCCACTTT.

The chain has TRBV18 and TRBJ1-4; D is perhaps TRBD1 (5 bases). This CDR3 comprises 15 residues. V was clipped by 8 bases and J by 0 bases, with 13 bases between them. Germline-derived CDR1 and CDR2 are KGHSH and LQKENI. CDR3 nucleotides: TGTGCCAGCACCACAGGACCCGCAACTAATGAAAAACTGTTTTTT. It is translated as CASTTGPATNEKLFF.

The J gene is TRBJ1-2, the V gene TRBV4-1; a weak D match, TRBD1 (6 bases). The CDR3 extends over 12 amino acids. Trimming stripped 8 bases from V and 6 bases from J, with 13 bases between. Per the germline V gene, CDR1 is MGHRA and CDR2 is YSYEKL. The CDR3 bases are TGCGCCAGCCTTGGGGGGGCGGATGGCTACACCTTC. This codes for CASLGGADGYTF.

V gene TRBV7-9 combines with J gene TRBJ2-2, with 7 bases aligning to TRBD1. J gave up 7 bases and V 2 bases, and 10 bases lay outside the gene matches. The CDR3 spans 16 residues. CDR1 and CDR2 from the germline V gene are SEHNR and FQNEAQ (reference sequence). This CDR3 is CASSLSAGGLRGELFF. In DNA form, the CDR3 reads TGTGCCAGCAGCTTAAGCGCAGGGGGTCTACGCGGGGAGCTGTTTTTT.